This T cell receptor (beta chain) emerged from a study of ipilimumab plus nivolumab after autologous stem cell transplantation. Overall study: Patients received a median of roughly five ipilimumab and 8 nivolumab doses.

Some clones are missing from TCRdb's copy, which holds only in-frame ones; the method was immunoSEQ multiplex PCR. Of about 13,000 clones listed, less than 80% are singletons. V dropped 5 bases and J dropped 4; count of bases not matched to a gene: 16. Germline CDR1 LNHDA, CDR2 SQIVND (reference sequence). The CDR3 runs to 18 residues. Material: PBMCs, obtained in a trial of ipilimumab plus nivolumab as post-transplant consolidation. V usage is TRBV19 and J usage is TRBJ2-1; the match to TRBD2 covers 8 bases. The TCR comes from a male donor with diffuse large B-cell lymphoma. The chain's CDR3 is CASSESLLLAGKYNEQFF. Here the CDR3 DNA reads TGTGCCAGTAGTGAATCCCTCCTTCTAGCGGGCAAGTACAATGAGCAGTTCTTC. Based on the CDR3 plus reference TRBV19 and TRBJ2-1, the full variable domain is DGGITQSPKYLFRKEGQNVTLSCEQNLNHDAMYWYRQDPGQGLRLIYYSQIVNDFQKGDIAEGYSVSREKKESFPLTVTSAQKNPTAFYLCASSESLLLAGKYNEQFFGPGTRLTVL.